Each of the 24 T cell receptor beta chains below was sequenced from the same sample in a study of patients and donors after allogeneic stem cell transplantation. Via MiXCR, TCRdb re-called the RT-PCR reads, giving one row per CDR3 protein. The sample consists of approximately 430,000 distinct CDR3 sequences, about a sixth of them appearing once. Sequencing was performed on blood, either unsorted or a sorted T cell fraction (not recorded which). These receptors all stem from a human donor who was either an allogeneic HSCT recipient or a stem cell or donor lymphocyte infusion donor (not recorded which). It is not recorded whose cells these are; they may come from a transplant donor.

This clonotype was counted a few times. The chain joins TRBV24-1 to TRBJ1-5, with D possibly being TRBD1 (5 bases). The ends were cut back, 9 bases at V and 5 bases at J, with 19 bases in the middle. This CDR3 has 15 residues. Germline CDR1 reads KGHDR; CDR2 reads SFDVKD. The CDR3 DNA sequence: TGTGCCACCTGTCGATCGGGTCAAGGGGATCAGCCCCAGCATTTT. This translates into CATCRSGQGDQPQHF.

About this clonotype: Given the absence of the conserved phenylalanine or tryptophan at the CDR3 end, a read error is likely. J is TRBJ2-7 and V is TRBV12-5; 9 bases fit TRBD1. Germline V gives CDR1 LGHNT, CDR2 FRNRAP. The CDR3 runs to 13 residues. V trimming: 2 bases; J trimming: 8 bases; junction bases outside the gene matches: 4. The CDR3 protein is CASGLRDRAQQYY. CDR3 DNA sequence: TGTGCTAGTGGTTTGAGGGACAGGGCCCAGCAGTACTAC.

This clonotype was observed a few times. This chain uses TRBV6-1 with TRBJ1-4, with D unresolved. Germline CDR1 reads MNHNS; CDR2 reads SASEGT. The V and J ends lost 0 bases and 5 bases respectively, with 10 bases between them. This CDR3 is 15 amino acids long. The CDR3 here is CASSEAARKNEKLFF. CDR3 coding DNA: TGTGCCAGCAGTGAAGCGGCCAGAAAGAATGAAAAACTGTTTTTT.

The CDR3 protein is CASSHFNREGETQYF. Here the CDR3 DNA reads TGCGCCAGCAGCCATTTCAACAGGGAGGGAGAGACCCAGTACTTC. The chain uses TRBV4-1 and TRBJ2-5, with D possibly TRBD2 on 7 matching bases. CDR1 MGHRA and CDR2 YSYEKL come from the germline V gene. The CDR3 sequence is 15 residues long. V was shortened by 3 bases and J by 4 bases, with 15 bases between the two germline ends.

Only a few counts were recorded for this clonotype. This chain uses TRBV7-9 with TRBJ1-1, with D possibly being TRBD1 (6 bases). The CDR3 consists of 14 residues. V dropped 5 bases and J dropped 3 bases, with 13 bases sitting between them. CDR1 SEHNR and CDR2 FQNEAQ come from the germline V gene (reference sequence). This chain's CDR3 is CASSHLGGHTEAFF. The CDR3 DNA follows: TGTGCCAGCAGCCACCTAGGGGGTCACACTGAAGCTTTCTTT.

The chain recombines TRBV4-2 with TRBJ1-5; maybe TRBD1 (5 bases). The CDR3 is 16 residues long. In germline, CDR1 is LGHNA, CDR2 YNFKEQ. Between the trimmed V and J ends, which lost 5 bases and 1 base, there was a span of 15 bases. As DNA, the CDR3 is TGTGCCAGCAGCTTAGACAGCGATCAGAGCAATCAGCCCCAGCATTTT. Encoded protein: CASSLDSDQSNQPQHF.

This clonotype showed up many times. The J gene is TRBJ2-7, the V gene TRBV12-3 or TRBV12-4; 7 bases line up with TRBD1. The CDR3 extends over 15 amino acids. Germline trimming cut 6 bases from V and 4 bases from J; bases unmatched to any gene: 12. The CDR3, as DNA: TGTGCCAGCAGCCAAGAAAGGAGACAGGGTTACGAGCAGTACTTC. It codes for CASSQERRQGYEQYF.

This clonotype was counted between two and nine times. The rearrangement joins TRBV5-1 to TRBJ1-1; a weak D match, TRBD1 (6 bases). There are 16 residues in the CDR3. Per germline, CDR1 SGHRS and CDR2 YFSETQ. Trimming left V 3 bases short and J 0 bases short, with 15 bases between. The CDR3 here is CASSSGQWKMNTEAFF. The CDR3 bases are TGCGCCAGCAGCTCCGGACAGTGGAAAATGAACACTGAAGCTTTCTTT.

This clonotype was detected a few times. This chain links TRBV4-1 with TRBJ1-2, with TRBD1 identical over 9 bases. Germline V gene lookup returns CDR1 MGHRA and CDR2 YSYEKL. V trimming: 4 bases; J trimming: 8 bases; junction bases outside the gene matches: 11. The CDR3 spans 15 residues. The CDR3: CASSLPGQGLRGYTF. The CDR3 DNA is TGCGCCAGCAGCCTCCCGGGACAGGGACTTAGGGGCTACACCTTC.

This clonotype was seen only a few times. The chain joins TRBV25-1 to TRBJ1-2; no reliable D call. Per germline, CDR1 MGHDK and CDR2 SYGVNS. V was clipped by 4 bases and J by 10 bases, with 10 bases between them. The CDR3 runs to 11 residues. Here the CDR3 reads CASSVPGNYTF. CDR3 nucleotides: TGTGCCAGCAGTGTGCCCGGAAACTACACCTTC.

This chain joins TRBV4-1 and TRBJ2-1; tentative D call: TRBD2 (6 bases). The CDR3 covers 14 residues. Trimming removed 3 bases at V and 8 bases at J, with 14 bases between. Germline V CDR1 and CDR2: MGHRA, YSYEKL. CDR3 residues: CASSQGLAIDEQFF. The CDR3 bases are TGCGCCAGCAGCCAGGGACTCGCTATAGATGAGCAGTTCTTC.

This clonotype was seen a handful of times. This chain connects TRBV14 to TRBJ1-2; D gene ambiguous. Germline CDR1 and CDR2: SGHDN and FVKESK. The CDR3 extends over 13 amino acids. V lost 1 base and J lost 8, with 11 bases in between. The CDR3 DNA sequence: TGTGCCAGCAGCCAAGTATCCATGGCGGGCTACACCTTC. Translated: CASSQVSMAGYTF.

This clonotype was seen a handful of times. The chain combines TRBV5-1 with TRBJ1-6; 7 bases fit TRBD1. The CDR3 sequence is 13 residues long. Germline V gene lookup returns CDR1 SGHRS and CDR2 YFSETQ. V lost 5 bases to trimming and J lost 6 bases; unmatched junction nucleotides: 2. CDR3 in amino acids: CASRGTVNSPLHF. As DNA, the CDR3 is TGCGCCAGCAGGGGGACAGTTAATTCACCCCTCCACTTT. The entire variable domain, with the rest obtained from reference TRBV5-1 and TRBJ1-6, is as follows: KAGVTQTPRYLIKTRGQQVTLSCSPISGHRSVSWYQQTPGQGLQFLFEYFSETQRNKGNFPGRFSGRQFSNSRSEMNVSTLELGDSALYLCASRGTVNSPLHFGNGTRLTVT.

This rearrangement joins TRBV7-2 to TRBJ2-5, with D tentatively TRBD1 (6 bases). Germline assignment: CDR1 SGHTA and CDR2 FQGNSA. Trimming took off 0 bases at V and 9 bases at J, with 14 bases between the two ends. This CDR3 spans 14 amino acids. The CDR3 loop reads CASSLAKQGLAQYF. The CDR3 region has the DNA TGTGCCAGCAGCTTAGCGAAACAGGGTTTGGCCCAGTACTTC.

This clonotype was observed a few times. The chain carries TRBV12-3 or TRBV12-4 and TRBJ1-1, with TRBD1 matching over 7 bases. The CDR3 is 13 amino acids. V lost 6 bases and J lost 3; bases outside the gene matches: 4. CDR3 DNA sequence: TGTGCCAGCAGCGACAGGGCGGACACTGAAGCTTTCTTT. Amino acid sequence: CASSDRADTEAFF.

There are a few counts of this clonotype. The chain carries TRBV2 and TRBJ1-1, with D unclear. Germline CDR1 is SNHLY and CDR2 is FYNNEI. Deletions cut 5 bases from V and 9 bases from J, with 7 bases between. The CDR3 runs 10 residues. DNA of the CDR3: TGTGCCAGCAGTCGAGATCAAGCTTTCTTT. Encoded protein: CASSRDQAFF.

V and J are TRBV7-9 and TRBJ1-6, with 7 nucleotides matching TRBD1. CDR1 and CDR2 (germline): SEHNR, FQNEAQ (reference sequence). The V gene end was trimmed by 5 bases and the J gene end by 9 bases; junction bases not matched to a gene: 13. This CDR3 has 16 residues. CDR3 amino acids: CASSPSPDRKGSPLHF. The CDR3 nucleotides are TGTGCCAGCAGCCCCTCGCCGGACAGGAAGGGTTCACCCCTCCACTTT.

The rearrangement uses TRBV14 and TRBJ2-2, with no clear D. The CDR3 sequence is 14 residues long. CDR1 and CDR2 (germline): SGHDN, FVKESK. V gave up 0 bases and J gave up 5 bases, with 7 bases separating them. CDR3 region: CASSQELVTGELFF. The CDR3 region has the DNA TGTGCCAGCAGCCAAGAGCTGGTAACCGGGGAGCTGTTTTTT.

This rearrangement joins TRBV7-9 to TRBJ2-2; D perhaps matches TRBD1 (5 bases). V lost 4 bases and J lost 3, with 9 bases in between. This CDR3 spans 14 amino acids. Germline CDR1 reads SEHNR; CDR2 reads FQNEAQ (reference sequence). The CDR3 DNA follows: TGTGCCAGCAGCTGGGTGACAGACACCGGGGAGCTGTTTTTT. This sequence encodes CASSWVTDTGELFF. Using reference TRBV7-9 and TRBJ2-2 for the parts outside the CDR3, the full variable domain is DTGVSQNPRHKITKRGQNVTFRCDPISEHNRLYWYRQTLGQGPEFLTYFQNEAQLEKSRLLSDRFSAERPKGSFSTLEIQRTEQGDSAMYLCASSWVTDTGELFFGEGSRLTVL.

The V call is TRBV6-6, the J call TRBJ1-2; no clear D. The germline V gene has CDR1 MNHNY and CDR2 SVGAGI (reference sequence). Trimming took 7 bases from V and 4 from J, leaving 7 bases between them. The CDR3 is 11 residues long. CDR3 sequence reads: CASTQIYGYTF. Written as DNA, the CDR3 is TGTGCCAGCACACAGATCTATGGCTACACCTTC.

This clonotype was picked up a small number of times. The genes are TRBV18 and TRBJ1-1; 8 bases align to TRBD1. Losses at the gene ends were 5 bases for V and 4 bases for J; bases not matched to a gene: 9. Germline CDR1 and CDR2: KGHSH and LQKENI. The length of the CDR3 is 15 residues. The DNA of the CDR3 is TGTGCCAGCTCATCCCGGACAGGGCGGGGCACTGAAGCTTTCTTT. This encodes CASSSRTGRGTEAFF.

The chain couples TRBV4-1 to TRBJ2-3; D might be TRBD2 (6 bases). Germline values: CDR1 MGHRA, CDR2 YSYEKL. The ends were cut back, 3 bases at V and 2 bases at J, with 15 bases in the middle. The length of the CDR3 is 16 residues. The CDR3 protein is CASSQRGWEDTDTQYF. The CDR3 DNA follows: TGCGCCAGCAGCCAGCGTGGGTGGGAGGACACAGATACGCAGTATTTT.

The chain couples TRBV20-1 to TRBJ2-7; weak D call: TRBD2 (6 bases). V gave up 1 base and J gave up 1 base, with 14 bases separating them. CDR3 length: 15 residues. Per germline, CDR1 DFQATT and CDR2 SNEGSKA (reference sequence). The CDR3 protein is CSARALGEESYEQYF. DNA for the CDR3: TGCAGTGCTAGAGCCTTAGGGGAGGAATCCTACGAGCAGTACTTC.

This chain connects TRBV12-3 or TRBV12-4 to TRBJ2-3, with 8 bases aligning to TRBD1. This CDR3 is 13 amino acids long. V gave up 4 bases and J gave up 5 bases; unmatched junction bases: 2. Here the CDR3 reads CASSSGGGDTQYF. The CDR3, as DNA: TGTGCCAGCAGTTCAGGGGGCGGAGATACGCAGTATTTT.